This TCR beta chain was sequenced for a study of breast tumors, draining lymph nodes, adjacent tissues. Points from the study as a whole: Data only fit, rather than demonstrated, lymph node origin of most tumor T cells. Tumor TCR diversity was below lymph nodes but above nontumor tissue.

This clonotype was seen more than once but under ten times. Its antigen is as yet unknown. The junction does not match germline at one end; this may be a read error. A single record per CDR3 protein comes from TCRdb applying MiXCR to the multiplex PCR reads. Among under 20,000 distinct CDR3 sequences listed, 60% to 70% were seen once. From germline, CDR1 is MNHEY and CDR2 SVGEGT. CDR3 length: 18 residues. The genes are TRBV6-2 or TRBV6-3 and TRBJ1-1, with D unclear. Material for sequencing was tumor-adjacent breast tissue. The receptor was isolated from a female donor with breast cancer. Some clones in this sample may be carry-over from other donors' samples. The CDR3 spells CASSHSSRTARMNTEAFF. The CDR3 bases are TGTGCCAGCAGTCACTCGAGCCGTACAGCACGCATGAACACTGAAGCTTTCTTT.